This record concerns one T cell receptor (beta chain) sequence. A 5'RACE template-switching step, the method used to make TCR cDNA, added a universal primer site and UMIs. MiXCR was run by TCRdb on the 5' RACE reads, yielding one entry per CDR3 protein. The table has around 200,000 distinct CDR3 sequences, approximately 11% seen once. The V end lost 4 bases, the J end lost 3 bases, and 9 bases lay between the germline ends. Looked up from germline, CDR1 is MNHEY and CDR2 is SMNVEV (reference sequence). This CDR3 is 13 amino acids long. The data were obtained in a study of T cells after yellow fever vaccination.

The chain has TRBV27 and TRBJ1-1; D not resolved. The sample was CD8+ T cells sorted from PBMCs, taken 15 days after the yellow fever booster vaccination. The sequence was collected from a man aged 18 to 30 who received the YFV17D yellow fever vaccine. The CDR3 DNA follows: TGTGCCAGCAGTTCCTCCACAGACACTGAAGCTTTCTTT. Its translation: CASSSSTDTEAFF.